This section outlines one TCR beta chain sequence together with its context. Its target is not known. Germline lookup yields CDR1 MDHEN and CDR2 SYDVKM. The V segment lost 5 bases and the J segment 7 bases; nucleotides outside the gene matches: 5. CDR3 size: 13 residues. The data were obtained in a study of cytomegalovirus exposure and HLA in healthy donors. Vbeta (60) and Jbeta (13) primers were used in the PCR. Sequenced by immunoSEQ multiplex PCR; TCRdb stores in-frame clones only, minus some. The repertoire includes approximately 120,000 clones, 73% of them detected once, and about 4.3% sits in the top ten. Study results and limitations: Being productive about 87% or about 30% of the time was typical of most TCR beta V segments in an earlier analysis.

This chain links TRBV28 with TRBJ1-5; the match to TRBD1 covers 7 bases. The sample taken for sequencing was PBMCs. This clonotype was sampled from a man between 60 and 75 years old in good health and CMV-seropositive. In DNA, the CDR3 is TGTGCCAGCAGTCTAACCAGGGGGCAGCCCCAGCATTTT. Translation gives CASSLTRGQPQHF.